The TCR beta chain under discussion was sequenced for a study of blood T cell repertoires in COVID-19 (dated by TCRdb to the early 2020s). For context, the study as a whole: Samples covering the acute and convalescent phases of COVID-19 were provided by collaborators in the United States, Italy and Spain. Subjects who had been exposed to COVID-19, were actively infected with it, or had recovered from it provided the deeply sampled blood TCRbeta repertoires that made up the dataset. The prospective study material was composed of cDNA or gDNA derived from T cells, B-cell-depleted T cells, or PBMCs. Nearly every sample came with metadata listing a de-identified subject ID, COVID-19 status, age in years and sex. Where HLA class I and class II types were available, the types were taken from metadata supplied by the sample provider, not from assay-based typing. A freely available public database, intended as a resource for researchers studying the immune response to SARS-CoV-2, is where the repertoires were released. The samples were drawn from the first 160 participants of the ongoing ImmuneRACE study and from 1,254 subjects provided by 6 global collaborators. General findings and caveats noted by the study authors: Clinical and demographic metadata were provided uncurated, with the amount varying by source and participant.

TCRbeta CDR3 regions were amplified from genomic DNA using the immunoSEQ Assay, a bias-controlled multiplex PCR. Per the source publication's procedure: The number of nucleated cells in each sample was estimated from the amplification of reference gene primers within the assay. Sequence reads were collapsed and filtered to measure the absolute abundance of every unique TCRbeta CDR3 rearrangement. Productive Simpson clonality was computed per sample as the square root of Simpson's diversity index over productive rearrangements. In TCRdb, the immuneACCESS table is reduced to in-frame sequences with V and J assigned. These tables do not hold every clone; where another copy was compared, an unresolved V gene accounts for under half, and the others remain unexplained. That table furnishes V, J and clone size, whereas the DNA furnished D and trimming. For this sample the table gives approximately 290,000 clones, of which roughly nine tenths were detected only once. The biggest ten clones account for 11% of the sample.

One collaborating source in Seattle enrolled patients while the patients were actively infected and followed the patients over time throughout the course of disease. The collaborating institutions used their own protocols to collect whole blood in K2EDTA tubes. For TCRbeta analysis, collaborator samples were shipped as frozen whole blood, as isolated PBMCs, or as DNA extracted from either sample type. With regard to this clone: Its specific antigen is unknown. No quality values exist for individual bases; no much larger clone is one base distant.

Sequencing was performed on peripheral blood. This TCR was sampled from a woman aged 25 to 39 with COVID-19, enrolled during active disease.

The base sequence is TGTGCCAGCAGTCCCGACAGGACAAATCAGCCCCAGCATTTT. This gives the protein CASSPDRTNQPQHF. The chain uses TRBV6-5 and TRBJ1-5; matching of 6 bases hints at TRBD1 as the D gene. The CDR3, from cysteine to phenylalanine, totals 14 residues. Just the 42-base CDR3 DNA is kept, in frame starting at base 1. Deletion took 5 bases off V and 4 bases off J, with a span of 12 bases between the germline ends. CDR1 and CDR2 (MNHEY, SVGAGI) derive from the germline V gene.